The next 7 T cell receptor beta chains were all read from a single sample in a study of T cell repertoires in cytomegalovirus infection. TCRdb independently ran MiXCR on the reads; one entry per CDR3 protein. The table lists roughly 45,000 distinct CDR3 sequences, roughly 22% of them singletons, with around a sixth in the top ten. The antigens of these receptors remain unknown. Sequencing was carried out using PBMCs, sequenced either directly or after in vitro stimulation (not recorded which). Receptors originate from a human donor in good health (CMV status not recorded). Some clones in this sample may be carry-over from other donors' samples.

The rearrangement joins TRBV6-5 to TRBJ1-6; 7 bases agree with TRBD1. The length of the CDR3 is 16 residues. From germline, CDR1 is MNHEY and CDR2 SVGAGI. V trimming: 5 bases; J trimming: 7 bases; junction bases outside the gene matches: 11. In DNA form, the CDR3 reads TGTGCCAGCAGTCGGCAGGGGGAAGGGGTAAATTCACCCCTCCACTTT. Translating it yields CASSRQGEGVNSPLHF.

CDR3 region: CASSQEGGRSFTEAFF. CDR3 coding DNA: TGCGCCAGCAGCCAAGAGGGGGGCAGGTCGTTCACTGAAGCTTTCTTT. The chain is built from TRBV4-1 and TRBJ1-1; possibly TRBD1 for D (6 bases). This CDR3 region has 16 residues. V lost 0 bases to trimming and J lost 4 bases, with 15 bases between them. Germline V lookup: CDR1 MGHRA, CDR2 YSYEKL.

V is TRBV5-4 and J is TRBJ1-2; 8 bases fit TRBD1. This CDR3 has 15 amino acids. Germline CDR1 reads SGHNT; CDR2 reads YYREEE (reference sequence). Trimming took 4 bases from V and 6 from J; bases not matched to a gene: 11. For the CDR3, the DNA is TGTGCCAGCAGCCGAGCGACAGGGGAGGAGAATGGCTACACCTTC. Encoded protein: CASSRATGEENGYTF.

The chain couples TRBV2 to TRBJ1-4; a weak D match, TRBD1 (5 bases). The CDR3 runs 13 residues. The V gene lost 8 bases and the J gene lost 8 bases, with 15 bases spanning the gap. Germline loops: CDR1 SNHLY, CDR2 FYNNEI. CDR3 sequence (DNA): TGTGCCAGCCTATCCCATGGGGCCGAAAAACTGTTTTTT. It yields the protein CASLSHGAEKLFF. Combining the CDR3 with reference TRBV2 and TRBJ1-4 gives the whole variable domain EPEVTQTPSHQVTQMGQEVILRCVPISNHLYFYWYRQILGQKVEFLVSFYNNEISEKSEIFDDQFSVERPDGSNFTLKIRSTKLEDSAMYFCASLSHGAEKLFFGSGTQLSVL.

V gene TRBV6-1 combines with J gene TRBJ1-5, with D tentatively TRBD1 (5 bases). Per the germline V gene, CDR1 is MNHNS and CDR2 is SASEGT. This CDR3 has 11 amino acids. Trimming removed 3 bases at V and 11 bases at J, with 8 bases between. DNA of the CDR3: TGTGCCAGCAGTGAGGGGCCTTCCCAGCATTTT. Protein product: CASSEGPSQHF.

This clonotype was detected ten times or more. The chain recombines TRBV7-6 with TRBJ1-1; a possible D gene is TRBD1 (5 bases). Deletions cut 0 bases from V and 7 bases from J, with 9 bases between. The germline CDR1 and CDR2 sequences are SGHVS and FNYEAQ. This CDR3 spans 13 amino acids. The CDR3, as DNA: TGTGCCAGCAGCTTAGCCGCGGGGGTTGAAGCTTTCTTT. Translation gives CASSLAAGVEAFF.

This chain connects TRBV4-1 to TRBJ2-3, with D unresolved. In germline, CDR1 is MGHRA, CDR2 YSYEKL. The CDR3 totals 15 residues. V was clipped by 0 bases and J by 2 bases, with 9 bases between them. CDR3 nucleotides: TGCGCCAGCAGCCAAGAAGAAACAGTCACAGATACGCAGTATTTT. Protein: CASSQEETVTDTQYF.